The 24 T cell receptor beta chains given below trace back to one sample, sequenced in a study of T cells after yellow fever vaccination. TCRdb reanalysed the 5' RACE reads using MiXCR and keeps one entry per CDR3 protein. The sample includes some 320,000 distinct CDR3 sequences, roughly 4.3% of them seen just once. The specimen was PBMCs, collected 5 days after the yellow fever booster vaccination. These receptors were obtained from a man between 18 and 29 years old who received the YFV17D yellow fever vaccine.

This clonotype turned up a few times. The V gene is TRBV12-3 or TRBV12-4, the J gene TRBJ2-3, with D unresolved. The CDR3 length is 13 residues. The V gene lost 3 bases and the J gene lost 6 bases, with 10 bases spanning the gap. The CDR3 region has the DNA TGTGCCAGCAGTTTTCTCCTTGGGGATACGCAGTATTTT. Its translation is CASSFLLGDTQYF.

The V gene is TRBV5-1, the J gene TRBJ2-2; D may match TRBD1 or TRBD2 (5 bases each). Trimming removed 0 bases from V and 1 base from J, with 13 bases in between. CDR1 is SGHRS, CDR2 YFSETQ, per germline. The CDR3 is 17 amino acids. This CDR3 is CASSLALGPMNTGELFF. In DNA, the CDR3 is TGCGCCAGCAGCTTGGCCCTGGGACCTATGAACACCGGGGAGCTGTTTTTT. Full variable domain (outside the CDR3, taken from reference TRBV5-1 and TRBJ2-2): KAGVTQTPRYLIKTRGQQVTLSCSPISGHRSVSWYQQTPGQGLQFLFEYFSETQRNKGNFPGRFSGRQFSNSRSEMNVSTLELGDSALYLCASSLALGPMNTGELFFGEGSRLTVL.

This chain joins TRBV5-1 and TRBJ2-3; 8 bases fit TRBD2. The V and J ends lost 8 bases and 1 base, in that order; junction bases with no gene match: 6. CDR3 length: 14 amino acids. From germline, CDR1 is SGHRS and CDR2 YFSETQ. CDR3 sequence: CASATAGGTDTQYF. DNA for the CDR3: TGCGCCAGTGCAACAGCGGGGGGCACAGATACGCAGTATTTT.

The chain links TRBV12-3 or TRBV12-4 to TRBJ2-3; 7 bases match TRBD2. Trimming at V came to 5 bases and at J to 0 bases, leaving 11 bases not matched to a gene. The CDR3 length is 17 residues. The CDR3 protein is CASSRSGVPSSTDTQYF. The CDR3, as DNA: TGTGCCAGCAGTAGGAGCGGGGTACCTTCTAGCACAGATACGCAGTATTTT.

The chain recombines TRBV5-4 with TRBJ2-2; 8 bases are a match to TRBD2. Per the germline V gene, CDR1 is SGHNT and CDR2 is YYREEE (reference sequence). This CDR3 has 17 residues. The junction had 10 bases not matched to a gene; V was cut back by 1 base and J by 5 bases. The CDR3 loop is CASSLTGGASRTGELFF. For the CDR3, the DNA is TGTGCCAGCAGCTTGACCGGGGGGGCATCTAGGACCGGGGAGCTGTTTTTT.

The chain uses TRBV4-1 and TRBJ2-1; no definite D call. V was cut by 4 bases and J by 9 bases, with 10 bases left in between. In germline, CDR1 is MGHRA, CDR2 YSYEKL. The CDR3 is made up of 12 amino acids. CDR3 in DNA: TGCGCCAGCAGCCCCTCCCGAGGTGAGCAGTTCTTC. Amino acid sequence: CASSPSRGEQFF.

This clonotype was seen ten or more times. The CDR3: CASSLADRGSGYTF. The CDR3, as DNA: TGTGCCAGCAGCTTAGCGGACAGGGGTAGTGGCTACACCTTC. The gene calls are TRBV7-9 and TRBJ1-2, with TRBD1 matching over 9 bases. V shed 0 bases, J shed 7 bases, and the junction held 3 bases outside the gene matches. Germline CDR1 reads SEHNR; CDR2 reads FQNEAQ (reference sequence). The CDR3 totals 14 residues.

The chain is built from TRBV7-2 and TRBJ1-5; 9 nucleotides align to TRBD1. The CDR3 has 18 amino acids. V was pared by 4 bases and J by 0 bases, with 10 bases of the junction left unmatched. Germline lookup yields CDR1 SGHTA and CDR2 FQGNSA. The CDR3 DNA sequence: TGTGCCAGCAGCTCGGACAGGGGATTGGGATATAGCAATCAGCCCCAGCATTTT. It yields the protein CASSSDRGLGYSNQPQHF.

Only a few counts were recorded for this clonotype. The V and J genes are TRBV3-1 and TRBJ2-5, with 7 bases identical to TRBD2. Germline V CDR1 and CDR2: LGHDT, YNNKEL (reference sequence). This CDR3 is 15 amino acids long. V lost 0 bases to trimming and J lost 5 bases; unmatched junction nucleotides: 6. The CDR3 reads CASSQDLREGETQYF. CDR3 DNA sequence: TGTGCCAGCAGCCAAGATCTCAGGGAGGGCGAGACCCAGTACTTC.

This clonotype was picked up a small number of times. The CDR3 DNA reads as TGTGCCAGCAGCTTAGGATCGGCGGACTATGGCTACACCTTC. Its protein is CASSLGSADYGYTF. The chain has TRBV7-2 and TRBJ1-2; D not certain. Per the germline V gene, CDR1 is SGHTA and CDR2 is FQGNSA. V was trimmed by 1 base and J by 3 bases, leaving 9 bases between them. The CDR3 runs 14 residues. The full variable domain, with the rest looked up from reference TRBV7-2 and TRBJ1-2, is GAGVSQSPSNKVTEKGKDVELRCDPISGHTALYWYRQSLGQGLEFLIYFQGNSAPDKSGLPSDRFSAERTGGSVSTLTIQRTQQEDSAVYLCASSLGSADYGYTFGSGTRLTVV.

This clonotype has at least ten counts. This chain joins TRBV5-1 and TRBJ1-1, with D tentatively TRBD1 (5 bases). The CDR3 is 15 amino acids. V gave up 4 bases and J gave up 2 bases, with 15 bases separating them. Germline V gene data show CDR1 as SGHRS and CDR2 as YFSETQ. This CDR3 reads CASSGGTTSNTEAFF. The CDR3 DNA reads TGCGCCAGCAGCGGCGGGACGACCAGTAACACTGAAGCTTTCTTT.

In this sample, this clonotype turned up a few times. The chain couples TRBV2 to TRBJ2-1; TRBD1 agrees at 7 bases. Germline assignment: CDR1 SNHLY and CDR2 FYNNEI. The CDR3 consists of 19 residues. Trimming cost V 6 bases and J 1 base; bases outside gene matches: 18. In nucleotides, the CDR3 is TGTGCCAGCAGGACGTCGGGGACAGAGGTATGGGGTTCCTACAATGAGCAGTTCTTC. It is translated as CASRTSGTEVWGSYNEQFF.

Many counts were recorded for this clonotype. The chain recombines TRBV7-2 with TRBJ1-1; 9 nucleotides match TRBD1. The CDR3 is 11 amino acids. With 6 bases clipped from V and 10 bases from J, the junction kept 3 bases outside the gene matches. In germline, CDR1 is SGHTA, CDR2 FQGNSA. CDR3 coding DNA: TGTGCCAGCAGTTACAGGGGGCGAGCTTTCTTT. Translating gives CASSYRGRAFF. Full variable domain (rest looked up from reference TRBV7-2 and TRBJ1-1): GAGVSQSPSNKVTEKGKDVELRCDPISGHTALYWYRQSLGQGLEFLIYFQGNSAPDKSGLPSDRFSAERTGGSVSTLTIQRTQQEDSAVYLCASSYRGRAFFGQGTRLTVV.

The CDR3 is CASSYSMNPTGTQYF. The CDR3 DNA reads as TGTGCCAGCAGTTACTCGATGAATCCCACTGGTACGCAGTATTTT. The rearrangement joins TRBV6-5 to TRBJ2-3; D unresolved. The length of the CDR3 is 15 residues. Per the germline V gene, CDR1 is MNHEY and CDR2 is SVGAGI. V lost 0 bases and J 8 bases, leaving 15 bases between the germline ends.

The V call is TRBV5-6, the J call TRBJ1-4; 7 bases align to TRBD1. Trimming removed 2 bases from V and 5 bases from J; junction bases left unmatched: 12. The germline gives CDR1 SGHDT, CDR2 YYEEEE. The CDR3 loop spans 17 amino acids. This CDR3 is CASSFLDLRDRNEKLFF. CDR3 sequence (DNA): TGTGCCAGCAGCTTTTTGGACCTCCGGGACAGAAATGAAAAACTGTTTTTT. Full variable domain (rest looked up from reference TRBV5-6 and TRBJ1-4): DAGVTQSPTHLIKTRGQQVTLRCSPKSGHDTVSWYQQALGQGPQFIFQYYEEEERQRGNFPDRFSGHQFPNYSSELNVNALLLGDSALYLCASSFLDLRDRNEKLFFGSGTQLSVL.

This clonotype was detected a few times. The rearrangement uses TRBV19 and TRBJ1-1; D uncertain. CDR3 length: 14 amino acids. Germline-derived CDR1 and CDR2 are LNHDA and SQIVND (reference sequence). V dropped 3 bases and J dropped 1 base, with 9 bases sitting between them. CDR3 DNA: TGTGCCAGTAGTATTAGGCGGGGGAACACTGAAGCTTTCTTT. Translating gives CASSIRRGNTEAFF.

The gene calls are TRBV7-2 and TRBJ1-1, with a weak D call TRBD1 (6 bases). From germline, CDR1 is SGHTA and CDR2 FQGNSA. Trimming took off 4 bases at V and 0 bases at J, with 12 bases between the two ends. This CDR3 comprises 15 residues. CDR3 nucleotide sequence: TGTGCCAGCAGCTCCCAGGGGAGGGTGAACACTGAAGCTTTCTTT. It codes for CASSSQGRVNTEAFF.

This clonotype was observed many times. The rearrangement joins TRBV21-1 to TRBJ2-7. TRBV21-1 is a listed pseudogene. The CDR3 totals 14 residues. As DNA, the CDR3 is TGTGCCAGCAGCAAAAGGGGGCGCTCCTACGAGCAGTACGTC. It translates to CASSKRGRSYEQYV.

This sequence joins TRBV20-1 and TRBJ2-7; D uncertain. V was clipped by 6 bases and J by 2 bases, with 17 bases between them. Germline-derived CDR1 and CDR2 are DFQATT and SNEGSKA (reference sequence). This CDR3 region has 14 residues. The CDR3 region is CSALPSVGPYEQYV. The DNA of the CDR3 is TGCAGTGCCCTACCTTCAGTGGGCCCCTACGAGCAGTACGTC.

V is TRBV7-2 and J is TRBJ1-5; a possible D gene is TRBD1 (5 bases). V was shortened by 0 bases and J by 6 bases, with 15 bases between the two germline ends. CDR3 size: 16 residues. Germline CDR1 reads SGHTA; CDR2 reads FQGNSA. CDR3 region: CASSLAREWGGQPQHF. CDR3 sequence (DNA): TGTGCCAGCAGCTTAGCGCGAGAGTGGGGGGGTCAGCCCCAGCATTTT.

This clonotype came up many times. The gene calls are TRBV7-2 and TRBJ2-5; unclear D gene. The germline V and J ends were trimmed by 3 bases and 2 bases, with 7 bases remaining between them. This CDR3 contains 13 residues. The germline gives CDR1 SGHTA, CDR2 FQGNSA. CDR3: CASSLRGQETQYF. CDR3 DNA sequence: TGTGCCAGCAGCTTGCGAGGTCAAGAGACCCAGTACTTC. The variable domain in full, with the rest retrieved from reference TRBV7-2 and TRBJ2-5, is GAGVSQSPSNKVTEKGKDVELRCDPISGHTALYWYRQSLGQGLEFLIYFQGNSAPDKSGLPSDRFSAERTGGSVSTLTIQRTQQEDSAVYLCASSLRGQETQYFGPGTRLLVL.

The chain uses TRBV4-1 and TRBJ1-6, with a tentative D call TRBD1 (6 bases). Between the trimmed V and J ends, which lost 4 bases and 6 bases, there was a span of 16 bases. Germline assignment: CDR1 MGHRA and CDR2 YSYEKL. This CDR3 region has 16 residues. CDR3 DNA: TGCGCCAGCAGCCTCGAAACTATCAGGGGTAATTCACCCCTCCACTTT. Translation: CASSLETIRGNSPLHF.

This chain connects TRBV5-1 to TRBJ2-7; 12 bases are shared with TRBD2. The CDR3 extends over 16 amino acids. The J segment lost 3 bases and the V segment lost 0 bases, leaving 4 bases of the junction unmatched. CDR1 SGHRS and CDR2 YFSETQ come from the germline V gene. CDR3 region: CASSLGLAGELYEQYF. DNA for the CDR3: TGCGCCAGCAGCTTGGGACTAGCGGGGGAGCTCTACGAGCAGTACTTC.

The J gene is TRBJ2-7, the V gene TRBV4-3; weak D call: TRBD2 (5 bases). The V gene's germline CDR1 is LGHNA and CDR2 YSLEER. The CDR3 is 13 residues long. The V and J ends lost 0 bases and 4 bases respectively, with 7 bases between them. The CDR3 spells CASSQESGYEQYF. The CDR3 nucleotides are TGCGCCAGCAGCCAAGAGTCGGGGTACGAGCAGTACTTC.